This T cell receptor beta chain derives from a study of blood T cell repertoires in COVID-19. In the study overall: Samples representing acute and convalescent COVID-19 were sourced from the United States, Italy and Spain. T cells, B-cell-depleted T cells, or PBMCs provided the cDNA or gDNA that served as material.

V was pared by 5 bases and J by 7 bases, with 14 bases of the junction left unmatched. From germline, CDR1 is MNHEY and CDR2 SVGAGI. The CDR3 is 15 amino acids. Study processing details: Reference gene primers were amplified, and this amplification served to estimate nucleated cell counts. Clones were read by immunoSEQ multiplex PCR, and TCRdb kept only the in-frame ones, dropping some. For V, J and clone size, that table is used; D and trimming come from the DNA. The sample contains about 670,000 clones, about nine tenths of which appear only once. The V and J genes are TRBV6-5 and TRBJ2-7, with TRBD1 matching over 7 bases. Sequenced material: peripheral blood. The clonotype originates from a woman aged 18-29 years with acute or convalescent COVID-19. Here the CDR3 reads CASSLNGQVSGEQYF. CDR3 DNA: TGTGCCAGCAGTCTCAACGGACAGGTCTCGGGAGAGCAGTACTTC.